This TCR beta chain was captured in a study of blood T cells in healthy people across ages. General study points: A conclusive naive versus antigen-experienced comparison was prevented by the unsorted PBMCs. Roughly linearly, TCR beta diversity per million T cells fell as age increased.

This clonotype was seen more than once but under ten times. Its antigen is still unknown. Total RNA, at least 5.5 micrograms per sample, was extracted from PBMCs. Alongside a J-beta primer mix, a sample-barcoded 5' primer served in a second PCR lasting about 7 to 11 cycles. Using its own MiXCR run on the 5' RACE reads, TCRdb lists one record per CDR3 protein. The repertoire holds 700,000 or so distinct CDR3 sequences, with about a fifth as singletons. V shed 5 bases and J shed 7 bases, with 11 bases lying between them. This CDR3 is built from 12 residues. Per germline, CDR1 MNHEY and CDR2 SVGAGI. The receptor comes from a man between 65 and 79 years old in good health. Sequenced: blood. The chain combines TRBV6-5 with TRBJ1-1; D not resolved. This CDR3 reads CASSPGFSEAFF. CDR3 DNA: TGTGCCAGCAGTCCAGGTTTTAGTGAAGCTTTCTTT.